This T cell receptor (beta chain) was sequenced in a study of neurological immune-mediated disorders. Findings of the study overall: The multiple sclerosis repertoire cluster lacked an association with any feature, whether clinical or MRI.

The germline V gene encodes CDR1 SGHRS and CDR2 YFSETQ. Trimming removed 6 bases at V and 4 bases at J, with 7 bases between. This CDR3 spans 11 amino acids. This clonotype was counted many times. Its antigen is still unknown. 5'RACE with 10-nucleotide random UMIs generated the cDNA. The output of every sequencing run, over 180 million TCR-beta sequences, came from 15-18 subjects. TCRdb reprocessed the 5' RACE reads via MiXCR and lists one record per CDR3 protein. Of about 65,000 distinct CDR3 sequences listed, 4.1% are singletons. The chain combines TRBV5-1 with TRBJ1-1; no reliable D call. The sample comprised PBMCs. The receptor was derived from a man in his forties or fifties with multiple sclerosis. The CDR3 DNA follows: TGCGCCAGCACTACGAGCACTGAAGCTTTCTTT. As protein: CASTTSTEAFF. The whole variable domain, filled in from reference TRBV5-1 and TRBJ1-1, reads KAGVTQTPRYLIKTRGQQVTLSCSPISGHRSVSWYQQTPGQGLQFLFEYFSETQRNKGNFPGRFSGRQFSNSRSEMNVSTLELGDSALYLCASTTSTEAFFGQGTRLTVV.